Listed here are 13 T cell receptor beta chains from one sample, sequenced in a study of T cells in Graves' hyperthyroidism and ophthalmopathy. Regions amplified from RNA transcripts were the TCR beta CDR3 regions. When the TCR CDR3 underwent first-round RT-PCR, the HTBI primer set was used. In TCRdb, the multiplex PCR reads were re-called with MiXCR into one record per CDR3 protein. This repertoire shows 550,000 to 800,000 distinct CDR3 sequences, about 17% found once; its top ten account for approximately 8%. Input material: blood. The receptors originated from a man between 18 and 29 years old with Graves' hyperthyroidism.

J is TRBJ2-1 and V is TRBV28, with D tentatively TRBD1 or TRBD2 (5 bases each). Germline lookup yields CDR1 MDHEN and CDR2 SYDVKM. This CDR3 is built from 13 residues. Trimming took 5 bases from V and 10 from J, leaving 15 bases between them. CDR3 bases: TGTGCCAGCAGTGCTTGGAAGAGGGGAGAGCAGTTCTTC. It codes for CASSAWKRGEQFF.

This clonotype was observed a few times. V gene TRBV7-9 combines with J gene TRBJ1-5; TRBD1 is a possible D gene (5 bases). The CDR3 is 15 amino acids. The V and J ends lost 3 bases and 0 bases respectively, with 9 bases between them. CDR1 is SEHNR, CDR2 FQNEAQ, per germline (reference sequence). CDR3 residues: CASSLGDYSNQPQHF. CDR3 coding DNA: TGTGCCAGCAGCTTGGGGGATTATAGCAATCAGCCCCAGCATTTT.

The sample holds many counts of this clonotype. This chain joins TRBV2 and TRBJ2-3; D may be TRBD2 (5 bases). The germline V gene has CDR1 SNHLY and CDR2 FYNNEI. V was clipped by 7 bases and J by 9 bases, with 11 bases between them. The CDR3 runs to 11 residues. The CDR3, as DNA: TGTGCCAGCAAAGAAGGAGGAACGCAGTATTTT. Translation: CASKEGGTQYF.

The chain employs TRBV7-9 and TRBJ2-7; 7 nucleotides line up with TRBD1. The V gene end was trimmed by 5 bases and the J gene end by 6 bases; junction bases not matched to a gene: 7. Per germline, CDR1 SEHNR and CDR2 FQNEAQ (reference sequence). The CDR3 extends over 13 amino acids. This CDR3 is CASSPQGPPEQYF. CDR3 coding DNA: TGTGCCAGCAGCCCACAGGGGCCTCCCGAGCAGTACTTC.

This clonotype occurred many times. This chain links TRBV2 with TRBJ1-2, with D unresolved. V was cut by 8 bases and J by 7 bases, with 11 bases left in between. The CDR3 totals 11 residues. Germline lookup yields CDR1 SNHLY and CDR2 FYNNEI. DNA of the CDR3: TGTGCCAGCGAAGTGGTGGGTGGCTACACCTTC. Translating gives CASEVVGGYTF.

This clonotype was seen repeatedly, ten times or more. The chain's CDR3 is CASIGNSNTEAFF. In DNA, the CDR3 is TGTGCCAGCATAGGCAACTCGAACACTGAAGCTTTCTTT. V is TRBV28 and J is TRBJ1-1; unclear D gene. The length of the CDR3 is 13 residues. V was clipped by 7 bases and J by 1 base, with 10 bases between them. Per germline, CDR1 MDHEN and CDR2 SYDVKM.

The chain couples TRBV7-3 to TRBJ2-1; the match to TRBD2 covers 12 bases. The CDR3 loop spans 15 amino acids. Germline assignment: CDR1 SGHTA and CDR2 FQGTGA. With V trimmed by 4 bases and J by 5 bases, 3 bases remained unmatched. In DNA form, the CDR3 reads TGTGCCAGCAGCTCCTCTAGCGGGAGGGACAATGAGCAGTTCTTC. Its protein is CASSSSSGRDNEQFF. The whole variable domain, filled in from reference TRBV7-3 and TRBJ2-1, reads GAGVSQTPSNKVTEKGKYVELRCDPISGHTALYWYRQSLGQGPEFLIYFQGTGAADDSGLPNDRFFAVRPEGSVSTLKIQRTERGDSAVYLCASSSSSGRDNEQFFGPGTRLTVL.

Comments on this clonotype: A much bigger clone sits one base away, suggesting this may be a read error. The V call is TRBV28, the J call TRBJ1-4, with D maybe TRBD1 (6 bases). The length of the CDR3 is 15 residues. Germline loops: CDR1 MDHEN, CDR2 SYDVKM. Trimming took off 5 bases at V and 7 bases at J, with 17 bases between the two ends. The CDR3: CASSPSWKGGEKLFF. As DNA, the CDR3 is TGTGCCAGCAGTCCCTCGTGGAAGGGGGGTGAAAAACTGTTTTTT.

The chain is built from TRBV24-1 and TRBJ1-1; 8 bases line up with TRBD1. CDR3 size: 13 residues. Germline V gene data show CDR1 as KGHDR and CDR2 as SFDVKD. V shed 4 bases and J 7 bases; nucleotides not matched to a gene: 4. CDR3 sequence: CATSETGESEAFF. In DNA form, the CDR3 reads TGTGCCACCAGTGAGACAGGGGAAAGTGAAGCTTTCTTT.

This clonotype was picked up many times. The rearrangement joins TRBV3-1 to TRBJ2-3; weak D call: TRBD2 (5 bases). Germline CDR1 is LGHDT and CDR2 is YNNKEL (reference sequence). The germline V and J ends were trimmed by 6 bases and 0 bases, with 22 bases remaining between them. The CDR3 runs to 18 residues. CDR3 in amino acids: CASRPRDSRTPSTDTQYF. The CDR3 DNA reads as TGTGCCAGCAGGCCTCGGGATTCCAGGACGCCTAGCACAGATACGCAGTATTTT.

This clonotype has a handful of counts. This chain links TRBV27 with TRBJ1-4; D may be TRBD1 (5 bases). Germline CDR1 reads MNHEY; CDR2 reads SMNVEV (reference sequence). Trimming removed 5 bases at V and 7 bases at J, with 14 bases between. The CDR3 extends over 14 amino acids. The CDR3 DNA reads as TGTGCCAGCAGTCGGGGACCTCTCCCTGAAAAACTGTTTTTT. Protein: CASSRGPLPEKLFF.

At least ten counts were recorded for this clonotype. The rearrangement links TRBV30 to TRBJ1-1, with no clear D. Germline CDR1 GTSNPN, CDR2 SVGIG (reference sequence). V was trimmed by 1 base and J by 2 bases, leaving 11 bases between them. This CDR3 has 14 residues. CDR3 sequence: CAWSAPPINTEAFF. In nucleotides, the CDR3 is TGTGCCTGGAGTGCCCCCCCCATAAACACTGAAGCTTTCTTT. Complete variable domain (other parts from reference TRBV30 and TRBJ1-1): SQTIHQWPATLVQPVGSPLSLECTVEGTSNPNLYWYRQAAGRGLQLLFYSVGIGQISSEVPQNLSASRPQDRQFILSSKKLLLSDSGFYLCAWSAPPINTEAFFGQGTRLTVV.

This clonotype was seen a few times. The V gene is TRBV30, the J gene TRBJ2-7; D is undetermined. In germline, CDR1 is GTSNPN, CDR2 SVGIG (reference sequence). The V gene lost 2 bases and the J gene lost 0 bases, with 23 bases spanning the gap. The CDR3 consists of 18 residues. The CDR3 sequence is CAWSKAPLGGSSSYEQYF. The CDR3 DNA reads as TGTGCCTGGAGTAAGGCGCCGTTGGGCGGATCAAGCTCCTACGAGCAGTACTTC.